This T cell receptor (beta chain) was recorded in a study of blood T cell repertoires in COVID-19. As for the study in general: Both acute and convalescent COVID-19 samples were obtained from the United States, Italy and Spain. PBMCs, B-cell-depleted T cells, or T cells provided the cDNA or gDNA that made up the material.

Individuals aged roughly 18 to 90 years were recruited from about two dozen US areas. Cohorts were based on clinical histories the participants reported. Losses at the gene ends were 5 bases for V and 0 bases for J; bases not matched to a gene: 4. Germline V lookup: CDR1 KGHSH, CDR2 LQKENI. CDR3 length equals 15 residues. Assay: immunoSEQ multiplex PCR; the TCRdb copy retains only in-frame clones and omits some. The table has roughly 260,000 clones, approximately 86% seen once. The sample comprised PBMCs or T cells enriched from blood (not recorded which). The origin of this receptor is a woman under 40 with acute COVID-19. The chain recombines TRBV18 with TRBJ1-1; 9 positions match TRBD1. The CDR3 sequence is CASSSGQGLNTEAFF. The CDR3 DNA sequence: TGTGCCAGCTCATCAGGACAGGGGTTGAACACTGAAGCTTTCTTT.